These 28 T cell receptor beta chains originate from one sample sequenced in a study of CXCR3-negative and CXCR3-positive naive CD8 T cells. Each TRB cDNA library was prepared by 5' RACE (with UMI labels). TCRdb reprocessed the 5' RACE reads, keeping one entry per CDR3 protein, no DNA. The data show approximately 7,000 distinct CDR3 sequences, and the top ten clones hold about 1.2%. Antigens of these TCRs are unknown. Study results and limitations: A higher hydrophobicity marked the TRB CDR3s of CXCR3-positive naive cells versus CXCR3-negative naive cells.

Specimen: naive CXCR3+ CD8+ T cells from blood. Subset of the sample: CD45RO-CCR7+CD27+CD95- naive CD8+ T cells expressing CXCR3 (TNR3+). All receptors derive from a human donor in good health. Some clones in this sample may be carry-over from other donors' samples.

The chain carries TRBV20-1 and TRBJ2-1; TCRdb indicates TRBD2, and absent DNA this call remains unverified. This CDR3 has 14 residues. The germline V gene encodes CDR1 DFQATT and CDR2 SNEGSKA (reference sequence). This chain's CDR3 is CSAIDSGGADEQFF.

This clonotype is called medium-sized (0.01 to 0.1%) based on its frequency. The chain recombines TRBV29-1 with TRBJ2-2; TCRdb selects TRBD1, and the lack of DNA leaves this call unchecked. The CDR3 covers 16 residues. Germline V gene lookup returns CDR1 SQVTM and CDR2 ANQGSEA. CDR3 amino acids: CSVEEGQGANTGELFF.

V is TRBV7-9 and J is TRBJ2-7; the D call of TRBD2 rests on TCRdb alone, since no DNA is present to check it. The germline CDR1 and CDR2 sequences are SEHNR and FQNEAQ (reference sequence). CDR3 length equals 16 residues. CDR3 loop: CASSPIAGGPSYEQYF.

Here the CDR3 reads CASSSPTNTEAFF. V and J are TRBV5-5 and TRBJ1-1. This CDR3 has 13 amino acids. CDR1 and CDR2 (germline): SGHKS, YYEKEE (reference sequence).

This clonotype registers medium-sized by frequency. CDR3 in amino acids: CASSLSVRTANTGELFF. The genes are TRBV7-8 and TRBJ2-2; the TCRdb call, TRBD1, lacks DNA for checking. The CDR3 runs 17 residues. Germline lookup yields CDR1 SGHVS and CDR2 FQNEAQ.

This clonotype is deemed medium-sized by its frequency. This sequence joins TRBV18 and TRBJ2-5; the TCRdb D gene call, TRBD2, has no DNA to confirm it. Germline assignment: CDR1 KGHSH and CDR2 LQKENI. CDR3 length: 18 amino acids. This CDR3 reads CASSPLAGGSRYQETQYF.

This clonotype is labeled medium-sized based on frequency. This chain joins TRBV11-2 and TRBJ2-5. Germline assignment: CDR1 SGHAT and CDR2 FQNNGV. The CDR3 totals 12 residues. CDR3 sequence: CASSLDRETQYF.

This clonotype is classed as medium-sized by frequency. The chain uses TRBV20-1 and TRBJ1-2. Germline V lookup: CDR1 DFQATT, CDR2 SNEGSKA (reference sequence). The CDR3 is made up of 13 amino acids. The CDR3 protein is CSARALTEYGYTF.

Measured by frequency, this clonotype is medium-sized (0.01 to 0.1%). This chain connects TRBV6-5 to TRBJ2-1; there is no DNA to check the TCRdb D call of TRBD1. The CDR3 covers 15 residues. Germline V gives CDR1 MNHEY, CDR2 SVGAGI. The CDR3 loop is CASTTPPPGDNEQFF.

The rearrangement joins TRBV6-1 to TRBJ2-1; TCRdb's D call of TRBD2 is untestable without DNA. The CDR3 covers 16 residues. Germline CDR1 is MNHNS and CDR2 is SASEGT. CDR3: CASTPREGGAYNEQFF.

Its frequency marks this clonotype as medium-sized. The V gene is TRBV10-3, the J gene TRBJ2-2; TCRdb's D call, TRBD1, is unchecked because there is no DNA. The CDR3 extends over 16 amino acids. Germline V lookup: CDR1 ENHRY, CDR2 SYGVKD. The CDR3 spells CAISDTGGAPTGELFF.

This chain connects TRBV29-1 to TRBJ2-1; lacking DNA, the TRBD1 call made by TCRdb goes unchecked. The CDR3 spans 14 residues. Germline CDR1 and CDR2: SQVTM and ANQGSEA. The chain's CDR3 is CSVTGTGEYNEQFF.

This chain joins TRBV19 and TRBJ2-7; the TCRdb call, TRBD2, lacks DNA for checking. Germline CDR1 reads LNHDA; CDR2 reads SQIVND (reference sequence). This CDR3 has 15 residues. The CDR3 is CASSEISGSSYEQYF.

By frequency, this clonotype registers medium-sized (0.01 to 0.1%). This chain connects TRBV9 to TRBJ2-1; TCRdb proposes TRBD1, but this gene call is untestable without DNA. Looked up from germline, CDR1 is SGDLS and CDR2 is YYNGEE. The CDR3 has 14 amino acids. The CDR3 protein is CASSVSSFPHEQFF.

This clonotype is classed as medium-sized by frequency. The rearrangement links TRBV28 to TRBJ2-7; TCRdb's D gene call, TRBD1, goes unchecked for lack of DNA. Per germline, CDR1 MDHEN and CDR2 SYDVKM. The CDR3 covers 15 residues. The CDR3 here is CASSPLTSFSYEQYF.

This clonotype is medium-sized by frequency. J is TRBJ1-5 and V is TRBV6-6; TCRdb's assignment of TRBD1 cannot be checked, as there is no DNA. The germline gives CDR1 MNHNY, CDR2 SVGAGI (reference sequence). The CDR3 loop spans 17 amino acids. The CDR3 loop is CASTLGAPGPGNQPQHF.

Measured by frequency, this clonotype is medium-sized. The chain combines TRBV6-6 with TRBJ2-3; as DNA is missing, the TRBD1 call by TCRdb cannot be tested. Per germline, CDR1 MNHNY and CDR2 SVGAGI (reference sequence). This CDR3 is built from 15 residues. The chain's CDR3 is CASSWDRASTDTQYF.

The rearrangement uses TRBV29-1 and TRBJ2-7; TCRdb's assignment of TRBD2 cannot be checked, as there is no DNA. The CDR3 is 13 amino acids. Germline V gene data show CDR1 as SQVTM and CDR2 as ANQGSEA. The CDR3 reads CSVELADAYEQYF.

This clonotype shows up as medium-sized by frequency. The chain recombines TRBV20-1 with TRBJ2-1; the TRBD2 assignment by TCRdb is unverifiable without DNA. This CDR3 contains 13 residues. Germline CDR1 is DFQATT and CDR2 is SNEGSKA (reference sequence). The CDR3 sequence is CSASSGGYNEQFF.

This clonotype is identified as medium-sized from frequency. The J gene is TRBJ2-7, the V gene TRBV20-1; there is no DNA to check the TCRdb D call of TRBD2. Germline assignment: CDR1 DFQATT and CDR2 SNEGSKA (reference sequence). The CDR3 has 14 residues. The CDR3 loop is CSAQGLAITYEQYF.

The chain employs TRBV19 and TRBJ2-5; TCRdb's D call, TRBD1, is unchecked because there is no DNA. In germline, CDR1 is LNHDA, CDR2 SQIVND (reference sequence). The CDR3 runs to 14 residues. The CDR3 spells CASTPGRSQETQYF. The full variable domain, with the rest looked up from reference TRBV19 and TRBJ2-5, is DGGITQSPKYLFRKEGQNVTLSCEQNLNHDAMYWYRQDPGQGLRLIYYSQIVNDFQKGDIAEGYSVSREKKESFPLTVTSAQKNPTAFYLCASTPGRSQETQYFGPGTRLLVL.

The chain uses TRBV27 and TRBJ1-5; TCRdb selects TRBD1, and the lack of DNA leaves this call unchecked. Germline V gene lookup returns CDR1 MNHEY and CDR2 SMNVEV (reference sequence). This CDR3 is built from 14 residues. The CDR3 region is CASSSGQLNQPQHF.

Judged by frequency, this clonotype is medium-sized. The chain is built from TRBV24-1 and TRBJ1-5; TCRdb's D gene call, TRBD1, goes unchecked for lack of DNA. The V gene's germline CDR1 is KGHDR and CDR2 SFDVKD. The CDR3 is 13 residues long. The CDR3 spells CATSEGESQPQHF.

This clonotype counts as medium-sized by frequency. This chain uses TRBV7-3 with TRBJ2-7; TCRdb gives TRBD2 as the D gene, but with no DNA this cannot be confirmed. Per the germline V gene, CDR1 is SGHTA and CDR2 is FQGTGA. The CDR3 is 15 amino acids. The CDR3 loop is CASSLFSGSSYEQYF.

According to its frequency, this clonotype is medium-sized. V is TRBV20-1 and J is TRBJ2-1; TCRdb's D call, TRBD1, is unchecked because there is no DNA. The germline CDR1 and CDR2 sequences are DFQATT and SNEGSKA (reference sequence). The CDR3 spans 12 residues. The CDR3 spells CSATQGAGEQFF.

The V and J genes are TRBV5-4 and TRBJ2-7. Germline CDR1 SGHNT, CDR2 YYREEE (reference sequence). The CDR3 sequence is 14 residues long. CDR3 sequence: CASSPGRSSYEQYF.

According to its frequency, this clonotype is medium-sized (0.01 to 0.1%). The CDR3: CSANAVTYNEQFF. The chain is built from TRBV20-1 and TRBJ2-1. The CDR3 is 13 residues long. Per germline, CDR1 DFQATT and CDR2 SNEGSKA (reference sequence).

V gene TRBV29-1 combines with J gene TRBJ2-3; TCRdb's D call, TRBD1, is unchecked because there is no DNA. CDR1 SQVTM and CDR2 ANQGSEA come from the germline V gene. This CDR3 comprises 13 residues. Here the CDR3 reads CSVGRGGSDTQYF.